The 21 T cell receptor beta chains in this list originate from one sample, sequenced in a study of blood T cells in healthy people across ages. Then a second PCR, running about 6 to 11 cycles, was carried out with a sample-barcoded 5' primer and a J-beta primer mix. TCRdb reprocessed the 5' RACE reads via MiXCR and lists one record per CDR3 protein. The sample has approximately 1,700,000 distinct CDR3 sequences, 39% seen once. Specimen: blood. These receptors were taken from a human donor in good health.

The CDR3 DNA is TGTGCCAGCAGTTTAGGGGGCGACAGCGTCTATGGCTACACCTTC. Translating gives CASSLGGDSVYGYTF. This chain connects TRBV28 to TRBJ1-2; tentatively, D is TRBD1 (6 bases). The CDR3 runs 15 residues. CDR1 is MDHEN, CDR2 SYDVKM, per germline. Trimming pared 2 bases from V and 4 bases from J, leaving 14 bases between.

This clonotype appeared a few times. V usage is TRBV12-5 and J usage is TRBJ1-1, with 9 bases lining up with TRBD1. Germline assignment: CDR1 LGHNT and CDR2 FRNRAP. This CDR3 is 18 amino acids long. J lost 1 base, V lost 0 bases, and 9 bases had no gene match. This CDR3 is CASGLVLGTGKENTEAFF. The CDR3 nucleotides read TGTGCTAGTGGTTTGGTACTGGGGACAGGGAAGGAGAACACTGAAGCTTTCTTT.

To note about this clonotype: An end of the junction does not agree with germline; a read error may underlie this. This sequence joins TRBV28 and TRBJ1-4; D not resolved. Germline CDR1 MDHEN, CDR2 SYDVKM. The CDR3 has 16 amino acids. In nucleotides, the CDR3 is TGTGCCAGCAGTTACCTGCTACAAGCAACTAATGAAAAACGGTTTTTT. Translating gives CASSYLLQATNEKRFF.

This clonotype was picked up a small number of times. J is TRBJ2-1 and V is TRBV15; TRBD1 is a possible D gene (5 bases). This CDR3 is 15 amino acids long. Germline loops: CDR1 LNHNV, CDR2 YYDKDF (reference sequence). Between the trimmed V and J ends, which lost 0 bases and 6 bases, there was a span of 12 bases. The CDR3, as DNA: TGTGCCACCAGCAGAGATCCTGGGCAGGGCAATGAGCAGTTCTTC. This codes for CATSRDPGQGNEQFF.

This clonotype appeared many times. The chain uses TRBV6-5 and TRBJ2-7; tentatively, D is TRBD1 or TRBD2 (6 bases each). V was shortened by 0 bases and J by 4 bases, with 16 bases between the two germline ends. Germline V gene data show CDR1 as MNHEY and CDR2 as SVGAGI. The CDR3 has 16 amino acids. This chain's CDR3 is CASSYSVTGGIYEQYF. CDR3 nucleotide sequence: TGTGCCAGCAGTTACTCGGTGACAGGAGGGATTTACGAGCAGTACTTC.

This clonotype turned up a few times. The V call is TRBV18, the J call TRBJ2-6; D possibly matches TRBD1 or TRBD2 (5 bases each). Trimming took off 2 bases at V and 0 bases at J, with 11 bases between the two ends. This CDR3 contains 17 residues. Germline assignment: CDR1 KGHSH and CDR2 LQKENI. The CDR3 here is CASSPGTSYSGANVLTF. The DNA for the CDR3 is TGTGCCAGCTCACCAGGGACCTCCTACTCTGGGGCCAACGTCCTGACTTTC.

This chain links TRBV6-2 or TRBV6-3 with TRBJ2-7; D gene unclear. CDR1 and CDR2 from the germline V gene are MNHEY and SVGEGT. CDR3 length equals 15 residues. V lost 2 bases and J lost 1, with 12 bases in between. CDR3 nucleotides: TGTGCCAGCAGTTACGACGGCAGTACTTCCTACGAGCAGTACTTC. Translating gives CASSYDGSTSYEQYF.

V is TRBV5-6 and J is TRBJ2-4, with D tentatively TRBD2 (6 bases). The DNA matches TRBJ2-7 better at its end, which makes the J call doubtful. From germline, CDR1 is SGHDT and CDR2 YYEEEE. This CDR3 region has 12 residues. The CDR3 DNA sequence: TGTGCCAGCAAAGTTGGGAGGAGCGAGCAGTACTTC. Its protein is CASKVGRSEQYF.

This clonotype was counted only a few times. The rearrangement uses TRBV24-1 and TRBJ2-3, with D perhaps TRBD2 (6 bases). CDR1 and CDR2 (germline): KGHDR, SFDVKD. Trimming left V 7 bases short and J 4 bases short, with 17 bases between. There are 15 residues in the CDR3. The CDR3 region is CATSAEGLEADTQYF. The CDR3 DNA follows: TGTGCCACCAGCGCCGAGGGACTCGAGGCAGATACGCAGTATTTT.

The gene calls are TRBV20-1 and TRBJ1-6; D not resolved. The CDR3 length is 13 residues. Between the trimmed V and J ends, which lost 3 bases and 6 bases, there was a span of 9 bases. The germline gives CDR1 DFQATT, CDR2 SNEGSKA (reference sequence). As DNA, the CDR3 is TGCAGTGCTAGGAGACCTTTTAATTCACCCCTCCACTTT. It translates to CSARRPFNSPLHF.

The chain couples TRBV28 to TRBJ1-6; D not certain. CDR3 length: 14 amino acids. Trimming pared 6 bases from V and 8 bases from J, leaving 14 bases between. CDR1 MDHEN and CDR2 SYDVKM come from the germline V gene. As DNA, the CDR3 is TGTGCCAGCAGCTTCGAGCAGACCTATTCACCCCTCCACTTT. Its translation: CASSFEQTYSPLHF.

In this sample, this clonotype turned up many times. The V gene is TRBV20-1, the J gene TRBJ1-1, with D uncertain. The germline gives CDR1 DFQATT, CDR2 SNEGSKA (reference sequence). The V and J ends lost 7 bases and 1 base respectively, with 10 bases between them. This CDR3 region has 12 residues. The CDR3 loop is CSVFASNTEAFF. In DNA form, the CDR3 reads TGCAGTGTTTTCGCATCGAACACTGAAGCTTTCTTT.

This clonotype was detected a few times. The genes are TRBV7-6 and TRBJ2-7; 9 positions agree with TRBD1. Germline V gene sequence: CDR1 SGHVS, CDR2 FNYEAQ. CDR3 length equals 15 residues. Germline trimming cut 5 bases from V and 2 bases from J; bases unmatched to any gene: 7. In DNA, the CDR3 is TGTGCCAGCAGCGCGCCGGGACAGGGACCCTACGAGCAGTACTTC. Encoded protein: CASSAPGQGPYEQYF.

The chain uses TRBV6-2 or TRBV6-3 and TRBJ2-5; D gene ambiguous. The CDR3 consists of 13 residues. Per the germline V gene, CDR1 is MNHEY and CDR2 is SVGEGT. The V gene lost 4 bases and the J gene lost 4 bases, with 10 bases spanning the gap. The CDR3 reads CASSFGLPETQYF. CDR3 coding DNA: TGTGCCAGCAGTTTTGGCCTTCCAGAGACCCAGTACTTC.

This chain connects TRBV4-3 to TRBJ2-3, with D possibly TRBD2 on 6 matching bases. This CDR3 has 13 residues. Germline V gene sequence: CDR1 LGHNA, CDR2 YSLEER. V lost 3 bases and J 8 bases, leaving 12 bases between the germline ends. The CDR3 coding sequence is TGCGCCAGCAGCCAGCGAGACGGGGGTACGCAGTATTTT. This translates into CASSQRDGGTQYF.

This rearrangement joins TRBV13 to TRBJ2-3; no reliable D call. There are 14 residues in the CDR3. Germline V gives CDR1 PRHDT, CDR2 FYEKMQ (reference sequence). V was cut by 5 bases and J by 2 bases, with 11 bases left in between. CDR3 sequence reads: CASSMTRNTDTQYF. The CDR3 bases are TGTGCCAGCAGCATGACCAGAAACACAGATACGCAGTATTTT.

The V and J genes are TRBV20-1 and TRBJ2-3; tentative D call: TRBD2 (6 bases). Germline V gives CDR1 DFQATT, CDR2 SNEGSKA (reference sequence). This CDR3 is built from 15 residues. Here the CDR3 DNA reads TGCAGCGCGGTGAGGTTCCGGGGGATCACAGATACGCAGTATTTT. This sequence encodes CSAVRFRGITDTQYF.

In the case of this clonotype: The junction differs from germline at one of its ends, possibly a read error. The chain couples TRBV25-1 to TRBJ1-2, with D unclear. In germline, CDR1 is MGHDK, CDR2 SYGVNS. The CDR3 runs 14 residues. The chain's CDR3 is CANSELGTIYGYTF. DNA of the CDR3: TGTGCCAACAGTGAATTAGGAACTATCTATGGCTACACCTTC.

In this sample, this clonotype turned up a few times. The genes are TRBV27 and TRBJ1-2, with TRBD1 matching 7 bases. Germline CDR1 MNHEY, CDR2 SMNVEV (reference sequence). Trimming took 6 bases from V and 4 from J; bases not matched to a gene: 11. The CDR3 consists of 15 residues. The CDR3 loop reads CASRYTGAGAYGYTF. The CDR3 nucleotides are TGTGCCAGCAGGTATACAGGGGCTGGGGCCTATGGCTACACCTTC.

The genes are TRBV4-2 and TRBJ1-1; 8 bases are shared with TRBD1. V dropped 1 base and J dropped 1; count of bases not matched to a gene: 5. Per germline, CDR1 LGHNA and CDR2 YNFKEQ. The CDR3 consists of 16 residues. Here the CDR3 DNA reads TGTGCCAGCAGCCAAGCTCCAGGACAGGGGAACACTGAAGCTTTCTTT. This codes for CASSQAPGQGNTEAFF.

The rearrangement links TRBV7-2 to TRBJ2-1; D not resolved. V lost 2 bases and J lost 4, with 12 bases in between. The germline V gene encodes CDR1 SGHTA and CDR2 FQGNSA. This CDR3 comprises 15 residues. CDR3 in amino acids: CASSLRPGRYNEQFF. CDR3 in DNA: TGTGCCAGCAGCTTAAGGCCAGGAAGATACAATGAGCAGTTCTTC. Full variable domain (rest looked up from reference TRBV7-2 and TRBJ2-1): GAGVSQSPSNKVTEKGKDVELRCDPISGHTALYWYRQSLGQGLEFLIYFQGNSAPDKSGLPSDRFSAERTGGSVSTLTIQRTQQEDSAVYLCASSLRPGRYNEQFFGPGTRLTVL.